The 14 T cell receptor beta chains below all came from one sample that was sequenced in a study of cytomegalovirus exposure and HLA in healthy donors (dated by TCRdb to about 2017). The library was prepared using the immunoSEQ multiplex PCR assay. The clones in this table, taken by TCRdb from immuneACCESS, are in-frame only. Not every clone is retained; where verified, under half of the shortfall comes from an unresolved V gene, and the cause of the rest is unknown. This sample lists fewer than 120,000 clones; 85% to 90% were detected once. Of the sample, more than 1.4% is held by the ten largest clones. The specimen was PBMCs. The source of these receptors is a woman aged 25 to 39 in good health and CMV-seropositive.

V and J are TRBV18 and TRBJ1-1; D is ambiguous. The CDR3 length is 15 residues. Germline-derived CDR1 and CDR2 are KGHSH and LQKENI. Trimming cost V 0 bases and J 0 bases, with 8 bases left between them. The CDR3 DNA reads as TGTGCCAGCTCACCACCCCCAGAAATGAACACTGAAGCTTTCTTT. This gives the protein CASSPPPEMNTEAFF.

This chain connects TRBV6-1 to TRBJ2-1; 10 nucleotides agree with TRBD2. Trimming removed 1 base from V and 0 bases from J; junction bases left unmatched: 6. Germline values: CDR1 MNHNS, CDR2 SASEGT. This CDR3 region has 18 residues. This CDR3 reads CASSEEASGGYSYNEQFF. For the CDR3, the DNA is TGTGCCAGCAGTGAAGAGGCTAGCGGGGGTTACTCCTACAATGAGCAGTTCTTC.

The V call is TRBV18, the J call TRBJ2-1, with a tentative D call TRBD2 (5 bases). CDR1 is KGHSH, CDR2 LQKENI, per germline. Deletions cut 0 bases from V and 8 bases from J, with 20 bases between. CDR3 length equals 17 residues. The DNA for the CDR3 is TGTGCCAGCTCACCACCAGTTGCGGGTCCCTCTCCCCATGAGCAGTTCTTC. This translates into CASSPPVAGPSPHEQFF.

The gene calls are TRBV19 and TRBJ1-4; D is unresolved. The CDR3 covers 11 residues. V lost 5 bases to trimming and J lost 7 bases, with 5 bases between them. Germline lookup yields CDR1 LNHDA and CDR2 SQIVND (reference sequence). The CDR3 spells CASSYSEKLFF. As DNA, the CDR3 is TGTGCCAGTAGTTACAGTGAAAAACTGTTTTTT.

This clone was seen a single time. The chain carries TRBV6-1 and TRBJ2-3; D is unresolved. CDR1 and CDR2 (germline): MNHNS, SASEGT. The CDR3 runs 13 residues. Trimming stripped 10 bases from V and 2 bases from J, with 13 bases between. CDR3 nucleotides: TGTGCCACCTTGAGGCCCCCCACAGATACGCAGTATTTT. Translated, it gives CATLRPPTDTQYF.

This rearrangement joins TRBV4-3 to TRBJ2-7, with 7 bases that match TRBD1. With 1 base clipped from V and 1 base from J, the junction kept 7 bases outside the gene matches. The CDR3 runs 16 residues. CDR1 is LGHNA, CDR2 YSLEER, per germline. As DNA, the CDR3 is TGCGCCAGCAGCCAAGTGACGACAGGGCGGTCCTACGAGCAGTACTTC. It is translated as CASSQVTTGRSYEQYF.

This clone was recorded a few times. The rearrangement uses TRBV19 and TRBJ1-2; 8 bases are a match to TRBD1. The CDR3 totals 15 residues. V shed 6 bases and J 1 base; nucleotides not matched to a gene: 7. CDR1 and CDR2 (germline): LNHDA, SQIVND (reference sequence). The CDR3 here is CASSPTGGLNYGYTF. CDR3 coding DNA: TGTGCCAGTAGCCCTACAGGGGGTCTTAACTATGGCTACACCTTC.

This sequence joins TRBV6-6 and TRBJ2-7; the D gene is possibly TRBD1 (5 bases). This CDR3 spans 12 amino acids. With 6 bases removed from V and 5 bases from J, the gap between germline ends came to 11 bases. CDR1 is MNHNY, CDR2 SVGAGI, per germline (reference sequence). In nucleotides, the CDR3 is TGTGCCAGCAGGGCTTTAGGGGACGAGCAGTACTTC. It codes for CASRALGDEQYF.

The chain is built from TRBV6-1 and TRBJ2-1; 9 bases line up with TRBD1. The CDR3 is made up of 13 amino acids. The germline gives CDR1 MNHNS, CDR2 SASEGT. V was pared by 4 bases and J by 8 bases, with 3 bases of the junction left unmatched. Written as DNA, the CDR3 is TGTGCCAGCAGTGGGACAGGGGTAGATGAGCAGTTCTTC. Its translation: CASSGTGVDEQFF.

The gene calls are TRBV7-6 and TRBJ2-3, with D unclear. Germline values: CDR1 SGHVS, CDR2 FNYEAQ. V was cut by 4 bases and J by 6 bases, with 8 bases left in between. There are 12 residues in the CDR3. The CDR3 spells CASSYTMDTQYF. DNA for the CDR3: TGTGCCAGCAGCTACACTATGGATACGCAGTATTTT.

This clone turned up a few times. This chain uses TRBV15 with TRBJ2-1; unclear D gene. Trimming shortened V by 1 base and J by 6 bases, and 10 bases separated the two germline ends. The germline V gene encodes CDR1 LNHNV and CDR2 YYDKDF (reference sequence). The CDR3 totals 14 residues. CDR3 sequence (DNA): TGTGCCACCAGCAGAGCAGACCGAGGCAATGAGCAGTTCTTC. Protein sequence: CATSRADRGNEQFF.

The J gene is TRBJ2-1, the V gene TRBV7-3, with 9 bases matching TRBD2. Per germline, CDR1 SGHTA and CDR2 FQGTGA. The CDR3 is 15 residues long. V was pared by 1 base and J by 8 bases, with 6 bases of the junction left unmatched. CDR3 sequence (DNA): TGTGCCAGCAGCTTAAGGCTAGCGGGGTGGGATGAGCAGTTCTTC. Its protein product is CASSLRLAGWDEQFF.

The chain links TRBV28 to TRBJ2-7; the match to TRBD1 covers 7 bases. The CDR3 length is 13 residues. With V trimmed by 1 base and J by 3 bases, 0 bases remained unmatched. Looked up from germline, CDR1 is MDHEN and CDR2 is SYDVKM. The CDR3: CASSLSGGYEQYF. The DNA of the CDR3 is TGTGCCAGCAGTTTATCAGGGGGCTACGAGCAGTACTTC.

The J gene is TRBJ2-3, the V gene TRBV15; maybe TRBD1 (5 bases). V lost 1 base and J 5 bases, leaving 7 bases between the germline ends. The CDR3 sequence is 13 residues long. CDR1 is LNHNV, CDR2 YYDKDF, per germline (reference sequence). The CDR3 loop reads CATSRAQGDTQYF. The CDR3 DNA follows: TGTGCCACCAGCAGAGCCCAGGGAGATACGCAGTATTTT.